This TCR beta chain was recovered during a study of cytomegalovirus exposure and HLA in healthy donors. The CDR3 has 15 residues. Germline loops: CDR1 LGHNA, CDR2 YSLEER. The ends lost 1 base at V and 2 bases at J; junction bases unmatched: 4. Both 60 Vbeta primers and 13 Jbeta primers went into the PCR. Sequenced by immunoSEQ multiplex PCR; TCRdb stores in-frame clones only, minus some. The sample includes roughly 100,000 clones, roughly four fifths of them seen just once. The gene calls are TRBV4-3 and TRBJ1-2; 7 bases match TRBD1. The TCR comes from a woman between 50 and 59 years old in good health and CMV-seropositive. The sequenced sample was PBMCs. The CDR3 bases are TGCGCCAGCAGCCAAGTTGTGGGACAGAACTATGGCTACACCTTC. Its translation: CASSQVVGQNYGYTF.